This paragraph covers one T cell receptor (beta chain) sequence. The record originates from a study of blood T cell repertoires in COVID-19. Profiling relied on immunoSEQ multiplex PCR, and the TCRdb table lists in-frame clones only, not all of them. This sample yields 120,000 to 150,000 clones, of which around 83% are seen a single time; about 2.8% belongs to the top ten. Deletions cut 0 bases from V and 3 bases from J, with 8 bases between. Germline loops: CDR1 LNHNV, CDR2 YYDKDF (reference sequence). There are 14 residues in the CDR3. This TCR came from a human donor with acute or convalescent COVID-19. The donor label of this sample is uncertain. The source material was peripheral blood. The chain uses TRBV15 and TRBJ1-1; D possibly corresponds to TRBD1 (6 bases). The chain's CDR3 is CATSREGGDTEAFF. For the CDR3, the DNA is TGTGCCACCAGCAGAGAAGGGGGGGACACTGAAGCTTTCTTT.